The rows below give T cell receptor beta chains drawn from one sample of a study of shared clonotypes between healthy human individuals. Sequencing was performed with immunoSEQ multiplex PCR; in TCRdb, only in-frame clones are kept and a portion is missing. The table lists roughly 2 million clones, around 95% of them singletons. The sample was naive CD4+ T cells sorted from blood. The receptors stem from a young man in good health. Each CDR3 is given with its conserved first and last residue. The D gene is left open where the match is weak. Rows may omit the clone size; those that give it use once, few, many or a size class.

clone size | D gene | J gene | V gene | CDR3 protein | CDR3 DNA
once | - | TRBJ2-7 | TRBV18 | CASSLNQGSYEQYF | TGTGCCAGCTCCCTCAATCAGGGTTCCTACGAGCAGTACTTC
- | - | TRBJ2-3 | TRBV21-1 | CARVSHRLAGRSCYTQYF | TGTGCCAGGGTAAGCCACAGACTAGCGGGACGTTCGTGCTATACGCAGTATTTT
- | TRBD1 | TRBJ2-1 | TRBV29-1 | CSATGDHGHNEQFF | TGCAGCGCGACAGGGGACCACGGACACAATGAGCAGTTCTTC
- | - | TRBJ2-1 | TRBV10-3 | CAISEGGGPYNEQFF | TGTGCCATCAGTGAGGGTGGGGGGCCCTACAATGAGCAGTTCTTC
- | - | TRBJ1-1 | TRBV18 | CASSPFHTNTEAFF | TGTGCCAGCTCACCTTTCCACACGAACACTGAAGCTTTCTTT
- | - | TRBJ2-6 | TRBV4-1 | CASSQVIGRSGANVLTF | TGCGCCAGCAGCCAAGTTATAGGGAGGTCTGGGGCCAACGTCCTGACTTTC
- | TRBD2 | TRBJ2-2 | TRBV11-2 | CASSPIGTSGGPGELFF | TGTGCCAGCAGCCCAATCGGTACTAGCGGGGGGCCCGGGGAGCTGTTTTTT
- | - | TRBJ1-6 | TRBV27 | CASSLGQVENSPLHF | TGTGCCAGCAGTCTAGGACAAGTCGAAAATTCACCCCTCCACTTT
- | - | TRBJ1-4 | TRBV5-1 | CASSFEKSGEKLFF | TGCGCCAGCTCCTTCGAAAAGTCGGGGGAAAAACTGTTTTTT
- | - | TRBJ2-6 | TRBV7-8 | CASSFYMSSGANVLTF | TGTGCCAGCAGCTTTTACATGAGCTCTGGGGCCAACGTCCTGACTTTC
few | - | TRBJ2-7 | TRBV19 | CASSAQTTGDYEQYF | TGTGCCAGTAGTGCGCAGACCACTGGGGACTACGAGCAGTACTTC
- | TRBD1 | TRBJ2-2 | TRBV5-8 | CASSFTGTANTGELFF | TGTGCCAGCAGCTTTACCGGGACAGCGAACACCGGGGAGCTGTTTTTT
- | - | TRBJ1-5 | TRBV30 | CAWSFFGTGQRPQHF | TGTGCCTGGAGTTTTTTCGGAACAGGCCAAAGGCCCCAGCATTTT
- | - | TRBJ2-2 | TRBV7-9 | CASSPTGLSPGELFF | TGTGCCAGCAGCCCCACAGGGTTGTCTCCAGGGGAGCTGTTTTTT
- | - | TRBJ2-1 | TRBV6-1 | CASSEERRPTYNEQFF | TGTGCCAGCAGTGAAGAAAGGCGCCCGACCTACAATGAGCAGTTCTTC
- | - | TRBJ1-2 | TRBV11-2 | CASSLDRGRGRGYTF | TGTGCCAGCAGCTTAGATCGCGGCAGGGGTAGGGGCTACACCTTC
- | - | TRBJ2-1 | TRBV10-3 | CAISEVGTIYNEQFF | TGTGCCATCAGTGAAGTCGGGACAATATACAATGAGCAGTTCTTC
- | TRBD1 | TRBJ2-7 | TRBV18 | CASSPLGQFHEQYF | TGTGCCAGCTCACCACTGGGACAGTTCCACGAGCAGTACTTC
- | TRBD2 | TRBJ2-1 | TRBV19 | CASSNQKTSGPYNEQFF | TGTGCCAGTAGTAACCAAAAGACTAGCGGTCCTTACAATGAGCAGTTCTTC
- | - | TRBJ2-2 | TRBV5-1 | CASSPGQGGTGELFF | TGCGCCAGCAGCCCCGGACAGGGAGGGACCGGGGAGCTGTTTTTT
- | - | TRBJ2-5 | TRBV6-1 | CASKGQAVIQETQYF | TGTGCCAGCAAGGGTCAAGCGGTGATCCAAGAGACCCAGTACTTC
- | - | TRBJ2-6 | TRBV9 | CASSGWSASGANVLTF | TGTGCCAGCAGCGGGTGGTCAGCCTCTGGGGCCAACGTCCTGACTTTC
- | - | TRBJ1-2 | TRBV7-2 | CASSLGDSGRYGYTF | TGTGCCAGCAGCTTGGGGGACTCGGGACGTTATGGCTACACCTTC
- | - | TRBJ2-3 | TRBV5-1 | CASSLGGASTDTQYF | TGCGCCAGCAGCTTGGGTGGGGCAAGCACAGATACGCAGTATTTT
- | - | TRBJ1-2 | TRBV19 | CASSEQKPYGYTF | TGTGCCAGTAGTGAACAGAAACCCTATGGCTACACCTTC
- | - | TRBJ1-1 | TRBV2 | CASREQGMNTEAFF | TGTGCCAGCAGAGAACAGGGAATGAACACTGAAGCTTTCTTT
- | TRBD1 | TRBJ2-3 | TRBV6-5 | CASSYSKGGRTDTQYF | TGTGCCAGCAGTTACTCGAAAGGGGGCCGCACAGATACGCAGTATTTT